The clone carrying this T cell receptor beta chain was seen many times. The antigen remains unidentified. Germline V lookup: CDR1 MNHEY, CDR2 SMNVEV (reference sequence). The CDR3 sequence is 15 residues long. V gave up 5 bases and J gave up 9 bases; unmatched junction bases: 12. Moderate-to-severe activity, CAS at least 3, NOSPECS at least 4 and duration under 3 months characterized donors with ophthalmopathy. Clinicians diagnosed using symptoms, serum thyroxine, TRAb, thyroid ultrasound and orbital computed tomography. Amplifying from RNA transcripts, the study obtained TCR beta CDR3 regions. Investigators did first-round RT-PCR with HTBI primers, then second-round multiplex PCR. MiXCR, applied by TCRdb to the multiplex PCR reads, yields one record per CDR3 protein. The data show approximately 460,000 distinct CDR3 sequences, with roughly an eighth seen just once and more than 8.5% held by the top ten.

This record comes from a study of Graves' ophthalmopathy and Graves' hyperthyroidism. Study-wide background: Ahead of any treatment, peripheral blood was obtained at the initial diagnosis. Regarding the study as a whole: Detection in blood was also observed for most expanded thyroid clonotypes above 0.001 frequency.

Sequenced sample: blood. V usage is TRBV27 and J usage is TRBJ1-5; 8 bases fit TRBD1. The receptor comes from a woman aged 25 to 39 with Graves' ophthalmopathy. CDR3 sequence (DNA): TGTGCCAGCAGTACTACAGGGGGAGTTTTCTCGCCCCAGCATTTT. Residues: CASSTTGGVFSPQHF.